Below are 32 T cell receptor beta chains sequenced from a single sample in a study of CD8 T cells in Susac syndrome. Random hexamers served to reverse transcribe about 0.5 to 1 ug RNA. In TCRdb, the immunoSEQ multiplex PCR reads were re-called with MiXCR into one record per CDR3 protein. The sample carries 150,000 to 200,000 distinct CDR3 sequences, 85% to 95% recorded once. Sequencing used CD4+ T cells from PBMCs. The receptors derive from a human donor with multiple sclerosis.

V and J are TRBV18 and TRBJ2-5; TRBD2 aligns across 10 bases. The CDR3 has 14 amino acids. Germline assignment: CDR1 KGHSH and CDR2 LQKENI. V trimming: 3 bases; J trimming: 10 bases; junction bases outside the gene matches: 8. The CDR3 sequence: CASSPGLAGDLQYF. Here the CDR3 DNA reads TGTGCCAGCTCACCGGGTCTAGCGGGGGACCTCCAGTACTTC.

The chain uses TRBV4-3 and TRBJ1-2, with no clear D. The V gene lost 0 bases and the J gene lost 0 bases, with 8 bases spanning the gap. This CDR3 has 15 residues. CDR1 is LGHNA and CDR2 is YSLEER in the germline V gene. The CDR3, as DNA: TGCGCCAGCAGCCAAGAGACGGTAGCTAACTATGGCTACACCTTC. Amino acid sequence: CASSQETVANYGYTF.

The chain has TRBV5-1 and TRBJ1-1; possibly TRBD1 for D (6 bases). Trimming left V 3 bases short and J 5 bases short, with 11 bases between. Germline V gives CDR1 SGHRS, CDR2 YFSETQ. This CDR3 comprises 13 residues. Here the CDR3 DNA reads TGCGCCAGCAGCTACCAAGGACAGACTGAAGCTTTCTTT. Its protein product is CASSYQGQTEAFF.

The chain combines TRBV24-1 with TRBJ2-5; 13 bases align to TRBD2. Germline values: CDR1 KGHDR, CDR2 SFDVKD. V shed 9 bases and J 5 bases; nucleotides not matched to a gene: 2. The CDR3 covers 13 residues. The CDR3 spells CATEGLAGETQYF. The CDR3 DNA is TGTGCCACCGAGGGACTAGCGGGGGAGACCCAGTACTTC.

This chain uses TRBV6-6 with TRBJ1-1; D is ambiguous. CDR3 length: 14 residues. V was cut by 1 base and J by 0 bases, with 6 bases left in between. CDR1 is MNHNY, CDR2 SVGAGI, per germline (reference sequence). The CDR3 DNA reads TGTGCCAGCAGTTACTTTGGTTTGAACACTGAAGCTTTCTTT. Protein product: CASSYFGLNTEAFF.

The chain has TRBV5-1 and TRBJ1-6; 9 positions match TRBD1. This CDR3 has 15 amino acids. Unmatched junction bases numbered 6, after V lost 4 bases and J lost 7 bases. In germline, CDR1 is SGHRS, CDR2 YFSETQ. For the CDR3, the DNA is TGCGCCAGCAGCCAAGAGACAGGGGGGAATTCACCCCTCCACTTT. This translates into CASSQETGGNSPLHF.

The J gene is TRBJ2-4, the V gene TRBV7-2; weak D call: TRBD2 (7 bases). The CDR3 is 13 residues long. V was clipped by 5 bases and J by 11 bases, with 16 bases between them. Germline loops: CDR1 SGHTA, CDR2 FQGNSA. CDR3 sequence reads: CASSPTWGGLQYF. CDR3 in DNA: TGTGCCAGCAGCCCCACTTGGGGGGGCCTTCAGTACTTC.

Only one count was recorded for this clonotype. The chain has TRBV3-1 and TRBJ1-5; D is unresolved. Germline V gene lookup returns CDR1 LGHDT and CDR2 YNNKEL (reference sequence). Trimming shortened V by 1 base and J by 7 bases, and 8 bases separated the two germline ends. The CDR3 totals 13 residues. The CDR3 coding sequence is TGTGCCAGCAGCCAAGGGGCCAACCAGCCCCAGCATTTT. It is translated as CASSQGANQPQHF. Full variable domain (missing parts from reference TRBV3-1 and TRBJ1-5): DTAVSQTPKYLVTQMGNDKSIKCEQNLGHDTMYWYKQDSKKFLKIMFSYNNKELIINETVPNRFSPKSPDKAHLNLHINSLELGDSAVYFCASSQGANQPQHFGDGTRLSIL.

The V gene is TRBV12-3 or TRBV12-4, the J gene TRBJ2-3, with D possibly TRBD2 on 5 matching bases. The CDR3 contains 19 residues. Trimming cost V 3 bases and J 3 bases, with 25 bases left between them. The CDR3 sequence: CASSFGERWLKLGTDTQYF. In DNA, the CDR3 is TGTGCCAGCAGTTTCGGGGAGAGGTGGCTGAAACTGGGGACAGATACGCAGTATTTT.

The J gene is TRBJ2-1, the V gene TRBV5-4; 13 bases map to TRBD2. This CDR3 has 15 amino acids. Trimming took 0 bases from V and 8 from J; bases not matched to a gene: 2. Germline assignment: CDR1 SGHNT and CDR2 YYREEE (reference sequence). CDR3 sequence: CASSLAGLAGDEQFF. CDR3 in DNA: TGTGCCAGCAGCTTGGCCGGACTAGCGGGGGATGAGCAGTTCTTC.

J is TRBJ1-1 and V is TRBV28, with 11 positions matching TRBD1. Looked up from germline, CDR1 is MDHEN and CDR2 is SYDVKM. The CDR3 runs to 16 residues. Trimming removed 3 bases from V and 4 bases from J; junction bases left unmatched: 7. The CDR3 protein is CASSLDRGRFGTEAFF. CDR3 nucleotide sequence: TGTGCCAGCAGTTTGGACAGGGGGCGGTTCGGCACTGAAGCTTTCTTT.

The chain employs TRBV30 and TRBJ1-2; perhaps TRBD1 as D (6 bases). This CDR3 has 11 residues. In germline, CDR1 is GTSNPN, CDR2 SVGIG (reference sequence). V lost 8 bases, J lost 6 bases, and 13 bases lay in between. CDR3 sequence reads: CAGGGANGYTF. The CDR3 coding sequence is TGTGCCGGGGGGGGCGCGAATGGCTACACCTTC.

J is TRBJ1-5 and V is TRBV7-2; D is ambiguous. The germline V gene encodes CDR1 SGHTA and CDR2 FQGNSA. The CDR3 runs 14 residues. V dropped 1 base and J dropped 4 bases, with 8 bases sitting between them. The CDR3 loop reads CASSLGSGNQPQHF. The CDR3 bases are TGTGCCAGCAGCTTAGGTTCGGGGAATCAGCCCCAGCATTTT.

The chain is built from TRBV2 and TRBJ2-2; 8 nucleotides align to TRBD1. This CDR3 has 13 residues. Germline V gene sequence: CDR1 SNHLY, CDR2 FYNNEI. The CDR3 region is CASQGVNTGELFF. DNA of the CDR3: TGTGCTTCACAGGGGGTGAACACCGGGGAGCTGTTTTTT.

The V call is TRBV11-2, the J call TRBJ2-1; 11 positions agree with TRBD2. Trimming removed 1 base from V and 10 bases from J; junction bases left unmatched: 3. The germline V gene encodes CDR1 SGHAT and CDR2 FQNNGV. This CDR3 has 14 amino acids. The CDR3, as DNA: TGTGCCAGCAGCTTAGGTTCTAGCGGGGGGGAGCAGTTCTTC. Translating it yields CASSLGSSGGEQFF. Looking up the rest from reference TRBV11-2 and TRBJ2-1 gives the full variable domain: EAGVAQSPRYKIIEKRQSVAFWCNPISGHATLYWYQQILGQGPKLLIQFQNNGVVDDSQLPKDRFSAERLKGVDSTLKIQPAKLEDSAVYLCASSLGSSGGEQFFGPGTRLTVL.

The chain's CDR3 is CSARAVIQETQYF. CDR3 DNA: TGCAGTGCTAGAGCGGTTATCCAAGAGACCCAGTACTTC. V usage is TRBV20-1 and J usage is TRBJ2-5; D gene ambiguous. Per the germline V gene, CDR1 is DFQATT and CDR2 is SNEGSKA (reference sequence). V dropped 1 base and J dropped 1 base, with 7 bases sitting between them. This CDR3 is 13 amino acids long.

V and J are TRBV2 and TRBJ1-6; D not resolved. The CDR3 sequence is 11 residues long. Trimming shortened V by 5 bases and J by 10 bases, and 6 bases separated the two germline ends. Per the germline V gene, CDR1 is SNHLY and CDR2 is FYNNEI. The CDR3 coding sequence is TGTGCCAGCAGTCGGTACTCACCCCTCCACTTT. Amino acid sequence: CASSRYSPLHF.

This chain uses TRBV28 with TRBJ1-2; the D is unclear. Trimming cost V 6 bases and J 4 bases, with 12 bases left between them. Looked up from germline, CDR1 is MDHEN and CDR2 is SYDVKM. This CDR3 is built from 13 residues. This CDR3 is CASSADPSYGYTF. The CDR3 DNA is TGTGCCAGCAGCGCGGACCCGTCCTATGGCTACACCTTC.

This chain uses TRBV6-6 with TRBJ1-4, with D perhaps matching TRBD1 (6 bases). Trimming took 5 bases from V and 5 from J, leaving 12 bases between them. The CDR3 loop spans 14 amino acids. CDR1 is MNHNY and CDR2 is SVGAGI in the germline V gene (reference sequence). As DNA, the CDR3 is TGTGCCAGCAGTCCACAGGGAGTAAATGAAAAACTGTTTTTT. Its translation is CASSPQGVNEKLFF.

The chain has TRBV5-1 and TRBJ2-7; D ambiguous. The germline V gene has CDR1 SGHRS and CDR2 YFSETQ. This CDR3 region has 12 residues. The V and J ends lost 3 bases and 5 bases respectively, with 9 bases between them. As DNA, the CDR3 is TGCGCCAGCAGCTCTCTTTTCCACGAGCAGTACTTC. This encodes CASSSLFHEQYF.

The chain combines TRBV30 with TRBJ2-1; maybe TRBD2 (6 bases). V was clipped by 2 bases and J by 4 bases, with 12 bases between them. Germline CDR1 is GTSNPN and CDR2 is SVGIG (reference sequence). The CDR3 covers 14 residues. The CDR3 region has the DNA TGTGCCTGGAGTCAGGGAGGTCCTTACAATGAGCAGTTCTTC. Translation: CAWSQGGPYNEQFF.

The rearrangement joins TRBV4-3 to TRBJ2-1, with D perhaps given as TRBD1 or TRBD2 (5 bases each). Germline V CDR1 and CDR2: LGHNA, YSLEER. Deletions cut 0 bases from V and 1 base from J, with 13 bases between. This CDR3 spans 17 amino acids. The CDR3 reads CASSQDLSRGSYNEQFF. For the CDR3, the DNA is TGCGCCAGCAGCCAAGATTTGTCGAGGGGATCCTACAATGAGCAGTTCTTC.

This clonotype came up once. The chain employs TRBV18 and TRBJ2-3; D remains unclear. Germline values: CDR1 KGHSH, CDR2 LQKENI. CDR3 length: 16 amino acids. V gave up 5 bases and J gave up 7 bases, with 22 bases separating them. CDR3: CASSASSPRGAYTQYF. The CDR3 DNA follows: TGTGCCAGCTCAGCCTCCTCCCCTCGCGGAGCCTATACGCAGTATTTT.

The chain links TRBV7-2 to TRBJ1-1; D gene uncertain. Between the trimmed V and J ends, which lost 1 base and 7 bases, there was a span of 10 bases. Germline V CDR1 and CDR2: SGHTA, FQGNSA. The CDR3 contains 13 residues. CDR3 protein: CASSLVSGNEAFF. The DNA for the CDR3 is TGTGCCAGCAGCTTAGTCTCGGGGAATGAAGCTTTCTTT.

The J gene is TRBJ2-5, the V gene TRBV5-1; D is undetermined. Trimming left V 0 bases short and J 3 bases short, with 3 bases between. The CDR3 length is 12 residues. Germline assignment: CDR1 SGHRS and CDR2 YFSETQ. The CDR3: CASSLGEETQYF. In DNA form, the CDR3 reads TGCGCCAGCAGCTTGGGGGAAGAGACCCAGTACTTC. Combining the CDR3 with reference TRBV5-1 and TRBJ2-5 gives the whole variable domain KAGVTQTPRYLIKTRGQQVTLSCSPISGHRSVSWYQQTPGQGLQFLFEYFSETQRNKGNFPGRFSGRQFSNSRSEMNVSTLELGDSALYLCASSLGEETQYFGPGTRLLVL.

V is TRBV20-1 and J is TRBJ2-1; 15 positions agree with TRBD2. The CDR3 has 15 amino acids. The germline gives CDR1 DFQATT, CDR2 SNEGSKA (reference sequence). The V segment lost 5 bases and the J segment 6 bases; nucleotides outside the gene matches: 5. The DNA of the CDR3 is TGCAGTGCTCAAGGACTAGCGGGAGGGATCAATGAGCAGTTCTTC. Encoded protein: CSAQGLAGGINEQFF.

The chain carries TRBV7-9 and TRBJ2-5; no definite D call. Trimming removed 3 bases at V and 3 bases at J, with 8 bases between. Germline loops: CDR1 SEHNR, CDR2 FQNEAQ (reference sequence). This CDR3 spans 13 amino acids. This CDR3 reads CASSFYSEETQYF. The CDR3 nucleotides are TGTGCCAGCAGCTTTTACTCGGAAGAGACCCAGTACTTC.

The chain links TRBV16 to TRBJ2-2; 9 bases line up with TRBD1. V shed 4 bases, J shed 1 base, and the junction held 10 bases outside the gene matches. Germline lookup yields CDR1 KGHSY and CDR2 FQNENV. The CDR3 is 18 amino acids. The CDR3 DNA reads TGTGCCAGCAGCCTTTCTTCCGGGACAGGGTTGAACACCGGGGAGCTGTTTTTT. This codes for CASSLSSGTGLNTGELFF. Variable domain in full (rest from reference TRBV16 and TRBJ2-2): GEEVAQTPKHLVRGEGQKAKLYCAPIKGHSYVFWYQQVLKNEFKFLISFQNENVFDETGMPKERFSAKCLPNSPCSLEIQATKLEDSAVYFCASSLSSGTGLNTGELFFGEGSRLTVL.

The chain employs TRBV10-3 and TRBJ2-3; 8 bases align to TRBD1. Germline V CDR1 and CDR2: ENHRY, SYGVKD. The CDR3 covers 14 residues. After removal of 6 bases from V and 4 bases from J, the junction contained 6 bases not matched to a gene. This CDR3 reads CAIRGQGAADTQYF. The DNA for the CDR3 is TGTGCCATCAGAGGGCAGGGGGCCGCAGATACGCAGTATTTT.

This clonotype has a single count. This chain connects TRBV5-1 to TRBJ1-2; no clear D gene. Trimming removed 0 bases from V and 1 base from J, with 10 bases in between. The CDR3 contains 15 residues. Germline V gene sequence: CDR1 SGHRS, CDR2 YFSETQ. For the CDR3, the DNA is TGCGCCAGCAGCTTGGAAGCCCAGGATAACTATGGCTACACCTTC. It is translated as CASSLEAQDNYGYTF.

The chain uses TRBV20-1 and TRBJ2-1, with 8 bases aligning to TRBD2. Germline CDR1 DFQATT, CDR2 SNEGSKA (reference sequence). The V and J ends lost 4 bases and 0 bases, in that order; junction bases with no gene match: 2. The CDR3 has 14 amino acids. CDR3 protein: CSAKGTSSYNEQFF. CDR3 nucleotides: TGCAGTGCTAAAGGGACTAGCTCCTACAATGAGCAGTTCTTC.

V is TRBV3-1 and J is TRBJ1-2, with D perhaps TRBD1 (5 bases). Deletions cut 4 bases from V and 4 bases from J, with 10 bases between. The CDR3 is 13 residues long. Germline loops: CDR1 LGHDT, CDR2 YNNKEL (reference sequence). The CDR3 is CASSRDGPYGYTF. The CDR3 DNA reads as TGTGCCAGCAGCCGGGACGGCCCCTATGGCTACACCTTC.